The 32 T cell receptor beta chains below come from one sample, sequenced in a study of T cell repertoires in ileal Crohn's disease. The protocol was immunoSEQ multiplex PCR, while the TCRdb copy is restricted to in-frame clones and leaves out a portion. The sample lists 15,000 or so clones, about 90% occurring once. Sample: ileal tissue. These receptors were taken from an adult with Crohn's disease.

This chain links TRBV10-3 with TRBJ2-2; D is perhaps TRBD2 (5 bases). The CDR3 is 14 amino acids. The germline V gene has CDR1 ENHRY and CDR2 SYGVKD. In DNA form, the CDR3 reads TGTGCTAGCACGGGGTCCCCAAACACCGGGGAGCTGTTTTTT. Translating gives CASTGSPNTGELFF.

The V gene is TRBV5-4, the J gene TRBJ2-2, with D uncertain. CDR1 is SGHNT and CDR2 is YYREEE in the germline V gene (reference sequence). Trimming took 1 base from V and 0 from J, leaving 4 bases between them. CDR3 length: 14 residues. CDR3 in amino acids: CASSLISNTGELFF. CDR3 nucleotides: TGTGCCAGCAGCTTGATCTCGAACACCGGGGAGCTGTTTTTT.

CDR3 sequence: CASSPQEQGFSYNEQFF. CDR3 nucleotide sequence: TGTGCCAGCTCACCACAAGAACAGGGTTTCTCGTACAATGAGCAGTTCTTC. The chain uses TRBV18 and TRBJ2-1, with a possible D match to TRBD1 (6 bases). Germline V gives CDR1 KGHSH, CDR2 LQKENI. The V gene lost 1 base and the J gene lost 4 bases, with 17 bases spanning the gap. The CDR3 sequence is 17 residues long.

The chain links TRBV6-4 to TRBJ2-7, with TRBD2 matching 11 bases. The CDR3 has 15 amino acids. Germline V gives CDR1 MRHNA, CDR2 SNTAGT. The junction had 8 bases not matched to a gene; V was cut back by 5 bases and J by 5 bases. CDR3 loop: CASSSIAGGPHEQYF. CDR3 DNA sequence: TGTGCCAGCAGTTCGATAGCGGGAGGGCCCCACGAGCAGTACTTC.

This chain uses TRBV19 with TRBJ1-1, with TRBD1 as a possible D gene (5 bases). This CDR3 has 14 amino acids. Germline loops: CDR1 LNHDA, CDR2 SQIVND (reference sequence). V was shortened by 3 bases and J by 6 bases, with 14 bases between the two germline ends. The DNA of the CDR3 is TGTGCCAGTAGTATTGACGGGGGGATCGCTGAAGCTTTCTTT. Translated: CASSIDGGIAEAFF.

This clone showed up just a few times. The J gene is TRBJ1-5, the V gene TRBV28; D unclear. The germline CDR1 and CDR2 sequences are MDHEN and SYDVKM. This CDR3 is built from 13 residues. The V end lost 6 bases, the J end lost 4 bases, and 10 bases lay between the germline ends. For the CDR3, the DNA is TGTGCCAGCAGCGACTCACCTAATCAGCCCCAGCATTTT. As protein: CASSDSPNQPQHF.

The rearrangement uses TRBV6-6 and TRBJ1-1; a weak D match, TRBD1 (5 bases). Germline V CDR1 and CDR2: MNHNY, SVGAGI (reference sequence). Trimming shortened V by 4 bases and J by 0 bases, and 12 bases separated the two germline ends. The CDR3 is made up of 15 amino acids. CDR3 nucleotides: TGTGCCAGCAGTTCCCCTACAGGATTGAACACTGAAGCTTTCTTT. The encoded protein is CASSSPTGLNTEAFF.

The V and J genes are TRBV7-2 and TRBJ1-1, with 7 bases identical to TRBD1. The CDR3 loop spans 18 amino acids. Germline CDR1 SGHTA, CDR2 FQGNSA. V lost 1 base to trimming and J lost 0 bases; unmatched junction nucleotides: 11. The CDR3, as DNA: TGTGCCAGCAGCTTAGTGAGGTACAGGGGCGAGATGAACACTGAAGCTTTCTTT. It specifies CASSLVRYRGEMNTEAFF. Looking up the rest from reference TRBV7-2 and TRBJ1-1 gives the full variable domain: GAGVSQSPSNKVTEKGKDVELRCDPISGHTALYWYRQSLGQGLEFLIYFQGNSAPDKSGLPSDRFSAERTGGSVSTLTIQRTQQEDSAVYLCASSLVRYRGEMNTEAFFGQGTRLTVV.

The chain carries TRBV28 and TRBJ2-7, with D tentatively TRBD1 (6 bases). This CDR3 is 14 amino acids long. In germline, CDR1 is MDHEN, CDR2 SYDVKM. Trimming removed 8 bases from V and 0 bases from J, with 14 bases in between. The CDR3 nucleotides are TGTGCCAGCGGGGGCACACAGAGCTCCTACGAGCAGTACTTC. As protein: CASGGTQSSYEQYF.

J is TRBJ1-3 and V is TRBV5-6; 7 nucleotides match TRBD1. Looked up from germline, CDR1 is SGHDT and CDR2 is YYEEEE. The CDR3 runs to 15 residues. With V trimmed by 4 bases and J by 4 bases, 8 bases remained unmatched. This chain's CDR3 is CASSTGQAWGNTIYF. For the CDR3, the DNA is TGTGCCAGCAGCACCGGACAGGCCTGGGGAAACACCATATATTTT.

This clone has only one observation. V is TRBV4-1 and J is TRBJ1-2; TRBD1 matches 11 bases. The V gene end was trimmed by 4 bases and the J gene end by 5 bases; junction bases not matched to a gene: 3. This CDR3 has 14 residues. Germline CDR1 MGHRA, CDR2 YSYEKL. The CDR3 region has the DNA TGCGCCAGCAGCCCGGACAGGGGGCTTTATGGCTACACCTTC. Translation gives CASSPDRGLYGYTF.

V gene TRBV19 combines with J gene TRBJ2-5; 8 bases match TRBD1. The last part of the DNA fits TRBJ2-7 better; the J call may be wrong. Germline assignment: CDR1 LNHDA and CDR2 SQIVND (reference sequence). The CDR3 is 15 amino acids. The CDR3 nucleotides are TGTGCCAGTAGTACCCTAGGACAGGGCCCCTACGAGCAGTACTTC. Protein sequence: CASSTLGQGPYEQYF.

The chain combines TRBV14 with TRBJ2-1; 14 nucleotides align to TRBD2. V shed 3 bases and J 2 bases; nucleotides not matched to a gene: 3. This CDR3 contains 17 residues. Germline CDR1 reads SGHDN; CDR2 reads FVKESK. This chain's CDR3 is CASSHRTSGRPYNEQFF. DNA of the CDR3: TGTGCCAGCAGCCACCGGACTAGCGGGAGGCCCTACAATGAGCAGTTCTTC.

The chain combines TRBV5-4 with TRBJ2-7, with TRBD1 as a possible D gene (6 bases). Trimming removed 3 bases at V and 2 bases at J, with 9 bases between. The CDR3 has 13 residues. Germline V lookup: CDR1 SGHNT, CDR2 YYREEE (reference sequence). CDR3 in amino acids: CASSSGQPYEQYF. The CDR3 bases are TGTGCCAGCAGCTCCGGACAGCCCTACGAGCAGTACTTC.

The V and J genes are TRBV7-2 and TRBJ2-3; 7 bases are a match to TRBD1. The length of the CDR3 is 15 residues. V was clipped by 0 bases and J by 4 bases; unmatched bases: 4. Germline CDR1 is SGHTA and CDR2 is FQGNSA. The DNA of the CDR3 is TGTGCCAGCAGCTTAGCAGACAGGGTTTCAGATACGCAGTATTTT. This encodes CASSLADRVSDTQYF.

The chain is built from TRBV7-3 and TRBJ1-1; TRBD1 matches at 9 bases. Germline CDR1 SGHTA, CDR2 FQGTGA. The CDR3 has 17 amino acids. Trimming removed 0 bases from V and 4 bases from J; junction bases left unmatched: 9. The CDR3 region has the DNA TGTGCCAGCAGCTTAACTGGGGGACAGGGTGGGGGCACTGAAGCTTTCTTT. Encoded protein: CASSLTGGQGGGTEAFF.

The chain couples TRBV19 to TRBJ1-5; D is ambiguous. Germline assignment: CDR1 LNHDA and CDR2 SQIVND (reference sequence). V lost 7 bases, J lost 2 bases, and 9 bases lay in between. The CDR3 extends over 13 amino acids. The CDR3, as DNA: TGTGCCAGTAAGGCGGAGGGCAATCAGCCCCAGCATTTT. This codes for CASKAEGNQPQHF.

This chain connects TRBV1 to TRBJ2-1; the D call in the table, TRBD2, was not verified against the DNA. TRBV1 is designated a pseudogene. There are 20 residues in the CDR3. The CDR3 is CTSSQVAAGEPRISYNEQFF. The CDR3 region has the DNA TGCACCAGCAGCCAAGTGGCGGCGGGGGAACCCAGGATCTCCTACAATGAGCAGTTCTTC.

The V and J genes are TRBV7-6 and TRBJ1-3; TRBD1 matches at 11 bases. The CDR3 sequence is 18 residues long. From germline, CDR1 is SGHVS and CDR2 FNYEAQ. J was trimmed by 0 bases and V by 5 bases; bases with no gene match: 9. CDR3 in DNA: TGTGCCAGCAGCGCCCGGGGGGACAGGGGGGACTCTGGAAACACCATATATTTT. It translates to CASSARGDRGDSGNTIYF.

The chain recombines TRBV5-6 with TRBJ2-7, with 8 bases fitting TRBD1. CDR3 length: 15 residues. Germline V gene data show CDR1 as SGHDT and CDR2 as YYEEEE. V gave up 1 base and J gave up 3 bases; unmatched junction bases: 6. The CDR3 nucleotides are TGTGCCAGCAGCTTGAGGGCAGGGGGCCTCTACGAGCAGTACTTC. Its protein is CASSLRAGGLYEQYF.

The CDR3 loop reads CASSGGINQPQHF. In DNA form, the CDR3 reads TGTGCCAGTAGTGGCGGGATTAATCAGCCCCAGCATTTT. The chain joins TRBV19 to TRBJ1-5; D is ambiguous. With 5 bases removed from V and 4 bases from J, the gap between germline ends came to 9 bases. The CDR3 extends over 13 amino acids. The germline gives CDR1 LNHDA, CDR2 SQIVND (reference sequence).

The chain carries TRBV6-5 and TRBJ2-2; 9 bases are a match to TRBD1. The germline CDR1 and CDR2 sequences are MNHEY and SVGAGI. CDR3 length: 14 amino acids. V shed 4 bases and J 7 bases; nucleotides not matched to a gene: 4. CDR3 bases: TGTGCCAGCAGTTCGGGACAGGGCGGCGGGGAGCTGTTTTTT. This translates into CASSSGQGGGELFF.

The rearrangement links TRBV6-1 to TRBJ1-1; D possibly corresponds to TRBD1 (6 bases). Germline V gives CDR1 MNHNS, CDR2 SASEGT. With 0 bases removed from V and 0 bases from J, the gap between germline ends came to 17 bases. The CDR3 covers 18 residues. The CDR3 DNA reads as TGTGCCAGCAGTGAAGCCGGGACACAACTCTCCATGAACACTGAAGCTTTCTTT. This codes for CASSEAGTQLSMNTEAFF.

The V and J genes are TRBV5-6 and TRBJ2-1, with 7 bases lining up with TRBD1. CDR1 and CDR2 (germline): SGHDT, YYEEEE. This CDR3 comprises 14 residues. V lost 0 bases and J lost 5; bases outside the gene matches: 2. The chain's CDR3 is CASSLETGHNEQFF. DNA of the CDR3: TGTGCCAGCAGCTTGGAGACAGGGCACAATGAGCAGTTCTTC.

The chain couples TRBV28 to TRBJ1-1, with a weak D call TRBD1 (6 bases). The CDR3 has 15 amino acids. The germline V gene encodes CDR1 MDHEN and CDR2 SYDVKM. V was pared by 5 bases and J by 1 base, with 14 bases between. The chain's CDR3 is CASSGQSFPNTEAFF. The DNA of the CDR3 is TGTGCCAGCAGTGGACAGTCGTTTCCGAACACTGAAGCTTTCTTT.

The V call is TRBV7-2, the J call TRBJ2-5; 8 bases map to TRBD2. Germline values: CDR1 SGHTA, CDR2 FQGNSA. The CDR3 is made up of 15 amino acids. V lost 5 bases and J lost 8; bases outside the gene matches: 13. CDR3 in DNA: TGTGCCAGCAGCCTCCAAGTAACTAGCGGCGAAACCCAGTACTTC. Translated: CASSLQVTSGETQYF.

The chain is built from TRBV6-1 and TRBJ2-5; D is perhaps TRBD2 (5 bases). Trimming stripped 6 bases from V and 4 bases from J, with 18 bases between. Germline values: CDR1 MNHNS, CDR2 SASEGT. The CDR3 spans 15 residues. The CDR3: CASSYMDWDGETQYF. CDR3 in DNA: TGTGCCAGCAGCTACATGGACTGGGATGGAGAGACCCAGTACTTC.

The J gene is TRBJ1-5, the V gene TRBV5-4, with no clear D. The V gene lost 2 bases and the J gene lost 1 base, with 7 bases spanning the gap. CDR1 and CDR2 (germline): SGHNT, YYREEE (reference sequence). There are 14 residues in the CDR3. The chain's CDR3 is CASSLGGSNQPQHF. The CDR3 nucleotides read TGTGCCAGCAGCTTAGGAGGGAGCAATCAGCCCCAGCATTTT.

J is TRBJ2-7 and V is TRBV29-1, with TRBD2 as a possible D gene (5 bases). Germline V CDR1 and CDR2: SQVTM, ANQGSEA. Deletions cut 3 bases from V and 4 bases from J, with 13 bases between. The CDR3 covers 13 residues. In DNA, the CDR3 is TGCAGCGTTGAGAGCGGTGAAATTTACGAGCAGTACTTC. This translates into CSVESGEIYEQYF.

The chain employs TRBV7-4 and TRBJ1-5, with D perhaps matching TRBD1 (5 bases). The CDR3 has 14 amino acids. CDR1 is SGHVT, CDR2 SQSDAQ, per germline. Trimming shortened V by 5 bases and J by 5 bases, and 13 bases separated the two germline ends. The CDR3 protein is CASSPRAGDQPQHF. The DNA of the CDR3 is TGTGCCAGCAGCCCAAGGGCGGGGGATCAGCCCCAGCATTTT.

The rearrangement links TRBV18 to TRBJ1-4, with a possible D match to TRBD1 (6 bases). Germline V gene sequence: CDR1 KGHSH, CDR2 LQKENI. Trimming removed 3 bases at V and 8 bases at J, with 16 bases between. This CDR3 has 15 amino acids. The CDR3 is CASSPRTGLEEKLFF. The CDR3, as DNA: TGTGCCAGCTCACCCAGAACAGGGTTGGAAGAAAAACTGTTTTTT. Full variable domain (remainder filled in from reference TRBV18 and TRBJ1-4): NAGVMQNPRHLVRRRGQEARLRCSPMKGHSHVYWYRQLPEEGLKFMVYLQKENIIDESGMPKERFSAEFPKEGPSILRIQQVVRGDSAAYFCASSPRTGLEEKLFFGSGTQLSVL.

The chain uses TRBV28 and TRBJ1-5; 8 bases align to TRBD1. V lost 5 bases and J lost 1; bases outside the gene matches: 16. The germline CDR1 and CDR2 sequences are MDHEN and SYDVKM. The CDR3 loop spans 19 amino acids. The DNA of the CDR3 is TGTGCCAGCAGTCCTCCTCTTTGGCAGGGGGCAACCAGCAATCAGCCCCAGCATTTT. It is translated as CASSPPLWQGATSNQPQHF. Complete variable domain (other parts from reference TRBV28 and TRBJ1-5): DVKVTQSSRYLVKRTGEKVFLECVQDMDHENMFWYRQDPGLGLRLIYFSYDVKMKEKGDIPEGYSVSREKKERFSLILESASTNQTSMYLCASSPPLWQGATSNQPQHFGDGTRLSIL.